The clone carrying this TCR beta chain was counted once. The entry originates in a study of T cell changes during pregnancy in multiple sclerosis. CDR1 SGHTS and CDR2 YDEGEE come from the germline V gene. The CDR3 has 15 residues. Trimming removed 4 bases at V and 4 bases at J, with 14 bases between. TCRdb's table, derived via immunoSEQ multiplex PCR, lists solely in-frame clones and lacks some. This repertoire shows more than 55,000 clones, roughly 90% found once; its top ten account for 1.5% to 2%. The specimen was peripheral blood, collected in the first trimester of pregnancy. This sequence joins TRBV5-8 and TRBJ2-2, with a tentative D call TRBD1 (6 bases). This sequence was found in a female donor in good health, enrolled as a control in a pregnancy study. The CDR3 here is CASSGGGLPTGELFF. The CDR3 nucleotides are TGTGCCAGCAGCGGGGGCGGACTTCCCACCGGGGAGCTGTTTTTT.